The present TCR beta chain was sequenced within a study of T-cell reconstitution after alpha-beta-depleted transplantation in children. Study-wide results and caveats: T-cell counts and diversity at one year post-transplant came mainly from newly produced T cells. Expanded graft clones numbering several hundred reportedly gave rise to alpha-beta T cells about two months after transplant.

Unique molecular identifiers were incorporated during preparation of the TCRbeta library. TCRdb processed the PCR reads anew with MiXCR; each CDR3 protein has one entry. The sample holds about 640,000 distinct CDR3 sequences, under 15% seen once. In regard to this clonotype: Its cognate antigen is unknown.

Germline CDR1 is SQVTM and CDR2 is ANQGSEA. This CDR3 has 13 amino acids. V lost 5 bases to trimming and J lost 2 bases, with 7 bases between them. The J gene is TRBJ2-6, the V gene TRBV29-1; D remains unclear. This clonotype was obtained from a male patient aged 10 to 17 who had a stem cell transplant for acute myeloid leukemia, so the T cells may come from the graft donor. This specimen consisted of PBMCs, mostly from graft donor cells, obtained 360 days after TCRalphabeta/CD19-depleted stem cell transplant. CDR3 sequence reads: CSVRQAGANVLTF. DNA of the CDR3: TGCAGCGTTCGGCAAGCTGGGGCCAACGTCCTGACTTTC.